This TCR beta chain comes out of a study of early stage breast cancer tumors. Study in general: Among approximately 12 ER+/PR+/HER2- tumors, eight were ductal, four lobular. Study results and limitations: Enriched TCRB sequences shared across patients were mostly commonly generated sequences.

This clone has a handful of counts. What it binds is not known. Data came from immunoSEQ multiplex PCR; TCRdb stores just in-frame clones and leaves some out. The table includes 25,000 to 35,000 clones, around three quarters detected once. The CDR3 is made up of 17 amino acids. The germline V gene has CDR1 LNHDA and CDR2 SQIVND (reference sequence). Germline trimming cut 5 bases from V and 2 bases from J; bases unmatched to any gene: 12. The chain recombines TRBV19 with TRBJ2-5, with TRBD2 matching 9 bases. The receptor comes from a person in their sixties with breast cancer. The sample was blood. The CDR3: CASSPRGVLAGQETQYF. The CDR3 DNA sequence: TGTGCCAGTAGTCCCCGGGGGGTGCTAGCGGGGCAAGAGACCCAGTACTTC. Drawing the rest from reference TRBV19 and TRBJ2-5, the complete variable domain is DGGITQSPKYLFRKEGQNVTLSCEQNLNHDAMYWYRQDPGQGLRLIYYSQIVNDFQKGDIAEGYSVSREKKESFPLTVTSAQKNPTAFYLCASSPRGVLAGQETQYFGPGTRLLVL.